This T cell receptor (beta chain) was captured by sequencing in a study of shared clonotypes between healthy human individuals. Whole-study findings and limits: Memory subsets had estimated richness that was generally smaller than that of naive subsets. The sharing of around 5% of naive CD4 clonotypes was seen across a few donors.

TCRdb's table, derived via immunoSEQ multiplex PCR, lists solely in-frame clones and lacks some. The sample lists over 950,000 clones, approximately 77% occurring once. The CD4+ fraction was divided into a CD45RA+ naive subset and a CD45RA-negative memory subset. This clone was recorded only once. Its target is not known. This CDR3 spans 15 amino acids. Trimming stripped 6 bases from V and 2 bases from J, with 17 bases between. CDR1 and CDR2 (germline): MNHEY, SMNVEV (reference sequence). The sequence came from a man younger than 30 in good health. Some clones in this sample may be carry-over from other donors' samples. V gene TRBV27 combines with J gene TRBJ2-7; D unresolved. The specimen was memory CD4+ T cells from PBMCs. As to subset: CD45RA-negative fraction. This CDR3 is CASRRSIDGTYEQYF. The CDR3 DNA sequence: TGTGCCAGCAGAAGGTCGATCGACGGCACCTACGAGCAGTACTTC.